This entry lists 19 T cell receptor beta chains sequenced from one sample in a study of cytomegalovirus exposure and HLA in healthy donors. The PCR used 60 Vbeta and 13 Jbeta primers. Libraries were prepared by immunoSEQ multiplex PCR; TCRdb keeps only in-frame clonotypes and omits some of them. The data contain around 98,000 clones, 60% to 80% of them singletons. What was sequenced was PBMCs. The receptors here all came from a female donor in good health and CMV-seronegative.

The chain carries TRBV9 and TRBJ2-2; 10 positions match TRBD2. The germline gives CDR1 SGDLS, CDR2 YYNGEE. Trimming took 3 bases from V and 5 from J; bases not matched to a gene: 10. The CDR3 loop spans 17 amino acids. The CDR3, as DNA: TGTGCCAGCAGCGAGGGTCTAGCGGGGGTGGGAACCGGGGAGCTGTTTTTT. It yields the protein CASSEGLAGVGTGELFF.

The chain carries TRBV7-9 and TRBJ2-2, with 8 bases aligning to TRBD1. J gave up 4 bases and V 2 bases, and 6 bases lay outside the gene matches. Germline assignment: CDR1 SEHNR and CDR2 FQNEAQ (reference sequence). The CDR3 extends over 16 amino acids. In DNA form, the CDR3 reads TGTGCCAGCAGCTTAACCGGGACAGGTAGCACCGGGGAGCTGTTTTTT. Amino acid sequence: CASSLTGTGSTGELFF. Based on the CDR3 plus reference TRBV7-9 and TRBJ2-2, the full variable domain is DTGVSQNPRHKITKRGQNVTFRCDPISEHNRLYWYRQTLGQGPEFLTYFQNEAQLEKSRLLSDRFSAERPKGSFSTLEIQRTEQGDSAMYLCASSLTGTGSTGELFFGEGSRLTVL.

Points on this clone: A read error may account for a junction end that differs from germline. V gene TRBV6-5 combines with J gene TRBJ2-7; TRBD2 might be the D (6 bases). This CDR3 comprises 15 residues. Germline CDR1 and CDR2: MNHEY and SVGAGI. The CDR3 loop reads CASSYGTGGTYEQHF. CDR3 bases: TGTGCCAGCAGTTACGGGACCGGCGGGACCTACGAGCAGCACTTC.

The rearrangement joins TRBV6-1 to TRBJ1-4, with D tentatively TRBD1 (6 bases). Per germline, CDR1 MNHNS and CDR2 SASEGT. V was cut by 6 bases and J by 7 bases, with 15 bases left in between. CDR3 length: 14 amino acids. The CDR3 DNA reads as TGTGCCAGCAGCCTTACAGGGAGTACTGAAAAACTGTTTTTT. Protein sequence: CASSLTGSTEKLFF.

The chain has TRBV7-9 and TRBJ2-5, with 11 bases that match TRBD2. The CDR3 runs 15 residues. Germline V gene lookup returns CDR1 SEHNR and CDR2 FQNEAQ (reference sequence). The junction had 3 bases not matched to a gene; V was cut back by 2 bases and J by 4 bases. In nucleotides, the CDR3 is TGTGCCAGCAGCTTATGGCTAGCGGGAGGAGAGACCCAGTACTTC. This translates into CASSLWLAGGETQYF.

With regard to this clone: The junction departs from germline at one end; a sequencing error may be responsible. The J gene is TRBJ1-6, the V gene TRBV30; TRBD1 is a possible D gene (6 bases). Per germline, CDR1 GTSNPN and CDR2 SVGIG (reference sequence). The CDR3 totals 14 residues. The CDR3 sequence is CAWSANRDPSPLHF. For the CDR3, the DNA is TGTGCCTGGAGTGCAAACAGGGACCCGTCACCGCTCCACTTT.

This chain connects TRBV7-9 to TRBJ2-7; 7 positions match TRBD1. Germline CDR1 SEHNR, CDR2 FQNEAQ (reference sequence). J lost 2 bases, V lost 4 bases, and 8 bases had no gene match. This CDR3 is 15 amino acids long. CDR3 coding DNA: TGTGCCAGCAGCTCCATCGACAGGGTCCCCTACGAGCAGTACTTC. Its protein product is CASSSIDRVPYEQYF.

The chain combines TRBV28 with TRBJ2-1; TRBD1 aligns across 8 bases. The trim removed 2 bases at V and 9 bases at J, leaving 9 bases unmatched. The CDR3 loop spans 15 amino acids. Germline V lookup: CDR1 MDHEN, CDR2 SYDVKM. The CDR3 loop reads CASSLGTGVSGEQFF. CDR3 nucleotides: TGTGCCAGCAGTTTAGGGACAGGTGTGAGTGGTGAGCAGTTCTTC.

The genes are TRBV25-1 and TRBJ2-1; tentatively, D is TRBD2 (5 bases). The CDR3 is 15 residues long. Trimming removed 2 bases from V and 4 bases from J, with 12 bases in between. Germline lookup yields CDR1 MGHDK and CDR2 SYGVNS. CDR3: CASSEGGLDYNEQFF. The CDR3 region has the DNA TGTGCCAGCAGTGAAGGAGGTCTAGATTACAATGAGCAGTTCTTC.

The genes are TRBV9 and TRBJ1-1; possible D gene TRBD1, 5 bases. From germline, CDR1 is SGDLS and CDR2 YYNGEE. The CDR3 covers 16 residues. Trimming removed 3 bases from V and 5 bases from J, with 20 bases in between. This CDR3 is CASSATPAGGGTEAFF. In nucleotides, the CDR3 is TGTGCCAGCAGCGCGACACCAGCGGGCGGGGGTACTGAAGCTTTCTTT.

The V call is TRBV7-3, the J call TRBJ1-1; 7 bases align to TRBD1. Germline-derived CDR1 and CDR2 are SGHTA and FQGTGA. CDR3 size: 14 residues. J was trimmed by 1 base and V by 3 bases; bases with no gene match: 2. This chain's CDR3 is CASSFQGGNTEAFF. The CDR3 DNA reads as TGTGCCAGCAGCTTCCAGGGGGGGAACACTGAAGCTTTCTTT. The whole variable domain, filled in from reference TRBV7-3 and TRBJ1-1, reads GAGVSQTPSNKVTEKGKYVELRCDPISGHTALYWYRQSLGQGPEFLIYFQGTGAADDSGLPNDRFFAVRPEGSVSTLKIQRTERGDSAVYLCASSFQGGNTEAFFGQGTRLTVV.

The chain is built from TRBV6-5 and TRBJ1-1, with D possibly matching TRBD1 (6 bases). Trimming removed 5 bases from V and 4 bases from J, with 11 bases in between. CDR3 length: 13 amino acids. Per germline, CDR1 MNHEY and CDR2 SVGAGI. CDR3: CASSEGGSTEAFF. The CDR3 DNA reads TGTGCCAGCAGTGAGGGGGGGAGCACTGAAGCTTTCTTT.

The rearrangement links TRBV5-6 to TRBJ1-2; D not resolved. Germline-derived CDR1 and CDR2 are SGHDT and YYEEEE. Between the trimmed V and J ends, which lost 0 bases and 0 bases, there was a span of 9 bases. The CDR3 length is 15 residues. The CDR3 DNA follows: TGTGCCAGCAGCTTGGTCCAGGCCGCTAACTATGGCTACACCTTC. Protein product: CASSLVQAANYGYTF.

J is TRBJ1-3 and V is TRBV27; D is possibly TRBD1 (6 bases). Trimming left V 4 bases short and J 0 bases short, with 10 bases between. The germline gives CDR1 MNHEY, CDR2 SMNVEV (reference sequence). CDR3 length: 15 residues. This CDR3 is CASSSAGDSGNTIYF. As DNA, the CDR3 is TGTGCCAGCAGTTCCGCAGGGGACTCTGGAAACACCATATATTTT.

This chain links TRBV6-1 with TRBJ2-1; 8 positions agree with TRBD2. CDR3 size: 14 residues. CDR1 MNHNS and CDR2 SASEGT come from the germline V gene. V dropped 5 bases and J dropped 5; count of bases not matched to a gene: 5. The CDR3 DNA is TGTGCCAGCAGTCGTAGCGGGACCCACAATGAGCAGTTCTTC. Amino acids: CASSRSGTHNEQFF.

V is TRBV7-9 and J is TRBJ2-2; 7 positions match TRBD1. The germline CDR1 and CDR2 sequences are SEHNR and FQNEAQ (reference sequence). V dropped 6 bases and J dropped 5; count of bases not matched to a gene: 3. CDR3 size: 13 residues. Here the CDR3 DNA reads TGTGCCAGCAGGCCACAGGGGACCGGGGAGCTGTTTTTT. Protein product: CASRPQGTGELFF.

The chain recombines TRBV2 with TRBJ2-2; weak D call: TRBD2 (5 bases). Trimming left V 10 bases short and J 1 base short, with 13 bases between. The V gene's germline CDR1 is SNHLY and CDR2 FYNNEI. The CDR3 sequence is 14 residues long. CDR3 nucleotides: TGTGCCACTGAGTCGGGGTTGAACACCGGGGAGCTGTTTTTT. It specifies CATESGLNTGELFF.

The CDR3 coding sequence is TGTGCCAGCAGCGAGCGGGGGAACACTGAAGCTTTCTTT. This codes for CASSERGNTEAFF. The V and J genes are TRBV9 and TRBJ1-1; no definite D call. Germline CDR1 reads SGDLS; CDR2 reads YYNGEE. The V gene lost 3 bases and the J gene lost 1 base, with 7 bases spanning the gap. The CDR3 loop spans 13 amino acids.

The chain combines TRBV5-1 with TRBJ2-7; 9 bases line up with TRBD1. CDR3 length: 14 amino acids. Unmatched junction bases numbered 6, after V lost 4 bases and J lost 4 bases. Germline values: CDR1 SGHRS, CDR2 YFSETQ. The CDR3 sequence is CASSTGTGTYEQYF. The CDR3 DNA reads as TGCGCCAGCAGCACCGGGACAGGGACGTACGAGCAGTACTTC.